One and the same sample provided the 21 T cell receptor beta chains below, sequenced in a study of T cell repertoires in aging, cancer and after chemotherapy. TRB rearrangements spanning V, D and J were amplified using mixed TRB-A/B primers. TCRdb re-called the multiplex PCR reads with MiXCR, one entry per CDR3 protein. This repertoire shows fewer than 15,000 distinct CDR3 sequences, around 30% found once; its top ten account for roughly a tenth. TCR beta rearrangements were amplified from peripheral blood genomic DNA. The sample taken for sequencing was blood. The receptors here all came from a human donor with a blood cancer.

This clonotype turned up a few times. This rearrangement joins TRBV6-5 to TRBJ2-4, with D possibly being TRBD1 (5 bases). Deletions cut 6 bases from V and 0 bases from J, with 18 bases between. Germline CDR1 and CDR2: MNHEY and SVGAGI. This CDR3 region has 17 residues. DNA of the CDR3: TGTGCCAGCAGGACGTACCAGGGTTCTCGAGCCAAAAACATTCAGTACTTC. This translates into CASRTYQGSRAKNIQYF.

This clonotype was detected once. The chain combines TRBV19 with TRBJ2-2; 7 nucleotides match TRBD2. Germline loops: CDR1 LNHDA, CDR2 SQIVND (reference sequence). The CDR3 totals 15 residues. Losses at the gene ends were 9 bases for V and 3 bases for J; bases not matched to a gene: 10. CDR3 amino acids: CASYYGGTHTGELFF. CDR3 bases: TGTGCCAGCTACTACGGGGGGACCCACACCGGGGAGCTGTTTTTT.

A note on this clonotype: A much larger clone lies one base from this, so it may be a read error. The chain combines TRBV19 with TRBJ2-3; 7 nucleotides match TRBD1. The CDR3 sequence is 13 residues long. Germline V gene data show CDR1 as LNHDA and CDR2 as SQIVND (reference sequence). The CDR3 here is CASSITGDDTKYF. CDR3 nucleotides: TGTGCCAGTAGTATAACAGGGGACGATACGAAGTATTTT.

This clonotype is labeled as medium-sized. J is TRBJ2-7 and V is TRBV11-1; possibly TRBD1 for D (6 bases). Germline V gene data show CDR1 as SGHAT and CDR2 as FQDESV (reference sequence). V was pared by 0 bases and J by 2 bases, with 11 bases between. This CDR3 contains 15 residues. In DNA form, the CDR3 reads TGTGCCAGCAGCTTAGCGGGGGCGGTAACCTACGAGCAGTACTTC. It translates to CASSLAGAVTYEQYF.

On this clonotype: Germline and junction disagree at one end, which may indicate a read error. The chain employs TRBV5-1 and TRBJ2-3, with TRBD2 matching over 11 bases. Germline loops: CDR1 SGHRS, CDR2 YFSETQ. The CDR3 sequence is 16 residues long. The CDR3 nucleotides read TGTGCCAGCAGCTTAGGGACTAGCGGTTCCACAGATACGCAGTATTTT. This sequence encodes CASSLGTSGSTDTQYF.

This clonotype has more than one count but fewer than ten. This rearrangement joins TRBV5-4 to TRBJ1-3; D possibly corresponds to TRBD1 (6 bases). Per germline, CDR1 SGHNT and CDR2 YYREEE (reference sequence). The V end lost 0 bases, the J end lost 4 bases, and 14 bases lay between the germline ends. This CDR3 has 16 residues. The CDR3 protein is CASSLGGALRGNTIYF. For the CDR3, the DNA is TGTGCCAGCAGCTTGGGGGGGGCTTTGAGAGGAAACACCATATATTTT.

Only a few counts were recorded for this clonotype. V usage is TRBV12-3 or TRBV12-4 and J usage is TRBJ2-6; unclear D gene. V lost 3 bases to trimming and J lost 5 bases, with 8 bases between them. This CDR3 has 14 residues. CDR3 loop: CASSFVGRANVLTF. The CDR3 nucleotides read TGTGCCAGCAGTTTTGTAGGGCGGGCCAACGTCCTGACTTTC.

The chain employs TRBV5-1 and TRBJ2-3, with 8 bases lining up with TRBD2. Germline lookup yields CDR1 SGHRS and CDR2 YFSETQ. The J segment lost 6 bases and the V segment lost 3 bases, leaving 12 bases of the junction unmatched. The CDR3 length is 16 residues. CDR3 bases: TGCGCCAGCAGCTGGGGGCGGGGGGCCTTCACTGATACGCAGTATTTT. It yields the protein CASSWGRGAFTDTQYF.

Sample share makes this clonotype medium-sized. J is TRBJ2-7 and V is TRBV27, with 14 bases matching TRBD2. With 4 bases clipped from V and 6 bases from J, the junction kept 8 bases outside the gene matches. From germline, CDR1 is MNHEY and CDR2 SMNVEV (reference sequence). The CDR3 extends over 16 amino acids. The CDR3 DNA follows: TGTGCCAGCAGTTCCCGACTAGCGGGAGGGCCGGGCGAGCAGTACGTC. Translated: CASSSRLAGGPGEQYV.

This clonotype was seen a few times. V and J are TRBV6-6 and TRBJ1-2, with D possibly TRBD1 on 5 matching bases. There are 13 residues in the CDR3. Germline V gene lookup returns CDR1 MNHNY and CDR2 SVGAGI (reference sequence). The V and J ends lost 6 bases and 2 bases respectively, with 10 bases between them. The CDR3 DNA reads TGTGCCAGCAGCCCATCAGGGAACTATGGCTACACCTTC. Its translation: CASSPSGNYGYTF.

This clonotype was seen only once. The chain employs TRBV5-1 and TRBJ1-3; 9 bases are a match to TRBD1. The CDR3 is 15 amino acids. Germline V gene data show CDR1 as SGHRS and CDR2 as YFSETQ. Germline trimming cut 2 bases from V and 2 bases from J; bases unmatched to any gene: 2. The chain's CDR3 is CASSLQGATGNTIYF. The CDR3 DNA sequence: TGCGCCAGCAGCTTACAGGGGGCGACTGGAAACACCATATATTTT.

The sample holds one count of this clonotype. J is TRBJ2-1 and V is TRBV6-5, with D perhaps given as TRBD1 or TRBD2 (6 bases each). Between the trimmed V and J ends, which lost 5 bases and 8 bases, there was a span of 28 bases. Germline CDR1 and CDR2: MNHEY and SVGAGI. This CDR3 contains 18 residues. CDR3 coding DNA: TGTGCCAGCAGTCTATCCAAGACAGGAACCCGGGAGACCCATGAGCAGTTCTTC. It specifies CASSLSKTGTRETHEQFF.

The chain is built from TRBV11-2 and TRBJ2-7; D assignment may be TRBD1 or TRBD2 (5 bases each). Per germline, CDR1 SGHAT and CDR2 FQNNGV. CDR3 length: 10 residues. V lost 8 bases to trimming and J lost 4 bases, with 6 bases between them. The CDR3 DNA follows: TGTGCCAGCGGGGGTTACGAGCAGTACGTC. Amino acids: CASGGYEQYV.

This chain joins TRBV5-6 and TRBJ2-5; tentatively, D is TRBD1 (6 bases). The CDR3 covers 16 residues. V was pared by 0 bases and J by 5 bases, with 17 bases between. Per the germline V gene, CDR1 is SGHDT and CDR2 is YYEEEE. The CDR3 spells CASSLALLGAQETQYF. In nucleotides, the CDR3 is TGTGCCAGCAGCTTGGCGCTTCTGGGGGCGCAGGAGACCCAGTACTTC.

This clonotype is medium-sized. This chain uses TRBV18 with TRBJ2-3; D perhaps matches TRBD2 (6 bases). The CDR3 has 16 amino acids. V lost 0 bases and J lost 2, with 12 bases in between. The V gene's germline CDR1 is KGHSH and CDR2 LQKENI. Here the CDR3 DNA reads TGTGCCAGCTCACCACCGGGGGGATCGGTCACAGATACGCAGTATTTT. This codes for CASSPPGGSVTDTQYF.

The V call is TRBV6-5, the J call TRBJ1-3; weak D call: TRBD1 (5 bases). This CDR3 has 13 amino acids. V lost 10 bases and J 3 bases, leaving 13 bases between the germline ends. Germline V CDR1 and CDR2: MNHEY, SVGAGI. DNA of the CDR3: TGTGCCACCAAGACAGAGATTGGAAACACCATATATTTT. Its protein product is CATKTEIGNTIYF.

J is TRBJ1-4 and V is TRBV14; D is unclear. V was pared by 5 bases and J by 10 bases, with 20 bases between. The CDR3 is 15 amino acids. Germline V gene lookup returns CDR1 SGHDN and CDR2 FVKESK. The CDR3 DNA reads as TGTGCCAGCAGCAGATTAGGGTCCGATGGCGGAAAACTGTTTTTT. This gives the protein CASSRLGSDGGKLFF.

This clonotype was recorded at least ten times. V usage is TRBV6-5 and J usage is TRBJ1-5; D gene ambiguous. V was trimmed by 5 bases and J by 6 bases, leaving 14 bases between them. The CDR3 has 14 amino acids. The V gene's germline CDR1 is MNHEY and CDR2 SVGAGI. The CDR3 loop is CASSPGRGGQPQHF. The CDR3 DNA sequence: TGTGCCAGCAGTCCGGGCCGGGGAGGTCAGCCCCAGCATTTT.

Relative to its sample, this clonotype is medium-sized. The V call is TRBV29-1, the J call TRBJ1-1; no definite D call. The CDR3 totals 13 residues. V was clipped by 1 base and J by 8 bases, with 14 bases between them. Per germline, CDR1 SQVTM and CDR2 ANQGSEA. The CDR3 DNA sequence: TGCAGCGTTGAAGCAACAAGGAGCCTCGAAGCTTTCTTT. Its translation: CSVEATRSLEAFF.

This clonotype has more than one count but fewer than ten. The rearrangement joins TRBV12-3 or TRBV12-4 to TRBJ2-1; 10 nucleotides line up with TRBD1. There are 17 residues in the CDR3. The V gene end was trimmed by 2 bases and the J gene end by 5 bases; junction bases not matched to a gene: 9. CDR3 sequence (DNA): TGTGCCAGCAGTTTAAAAGTCGGCGGGACAGGGGACAATGAGCAGTTCTTC. This sequence encodes CASSLKVGGTGDNEQFF.

The chain employs TRBV5-1 and TRBJ1-6; 9 nucleotides line up with TRBD1. The CDR3 loop spans 15 amino acids. Germline-derived CDR1 and CDR2 are SGHRS and YFSETQ. Trimming at V came to 3 bases and at J to 5 bases, leaving 3 bases not matched to a gene. As DNA, the CDR3 is TGCGCCAGCAGCTCCGGGACAGGGAATAATTCACCCCTCCACTTT. Its translation is CASSSGTGNNSPLHF.